The 14 T cell receptor beta chains given below trace back to one sample, sequenced in a study of cytomegalovirus exposure and HLA in healthy donors. With 60 Vbeta and 13 Jbeta primers, the PCR was carried out. Here immunoSEQ multiplex PCR was the method, and the copy in TCRdb shows in-frame clones only, minus some. The sample records around 150,000 clones, around 79% being singletons. The sample comprised PBMCs. These TCRs come from a man aged 50 or older in good health and CMV-seropositive.

Only a few counts were recorded for this clone. The chain links TRBV5-1 to TRBJ2-5; 14 bases match TRBD2. CDR1 is SGHRS, CDR2 YFSETQ, per germline. This CDR3 contains 17 residues. Trimming cost V 3 bases and J 5 bases; bases outside gene matches: 9. CDR3 nucleotides: TGCGCCAGCAGCTCTGGACTAGCGGGAGGAATTTCTGAGACCCAGTACTTC. Translating it yields CASSSGLAGGISETQYF.

This sequence joins TRBV19 and TRBJ2-7; 7 nucleotides agree with TRBD2. CDR3 length equals 14 residues. Germline values: CDR1 LNHDA, CDR2 SQIVND (reference sequence). J lost 3 bases, V lost 3 bases, and 5 bases had no gene match. CDR3 residues: CASSIRDYHYEQYF. The CDR3 DNA sequence: TGTGCCAGTAGTATTCGGGACTACCACTACGAGCAGTACTTC.

This chain links TRBV10-1 with TRBJ2-7; TRBD1 agrees at 8 bases. V lost 5 bases and J lost 3; bases outside the gene matches: 3. The germline gives CDR1 WNHNN, CDR2 SYGVQD (reference sequence). This CDR3 has 13 amino acids. CDR3 sequence (DNA): TGCGCCAGCAGTACTGGACAGGGCTACGAGCAGTACTTC. Its translation is CASSTGQGYEQYF.

As regards this clone: Relative to the germline gene, one junction end is altered; a read error may explain this. The genes are TRBV7-9 and TRBJ2-7; perhaps TRBD2 as D (7 bases). CDR3 size: 15 residues. CDR1 and CDR2 from the germline V gene are SEHNR and FQNEAQ (reference sequence). CDR3 loop: CSSLGRGGLSYEQYF. The CDR3 DNA is TGTTCCAGTTTGGGCAGGGGAGGGCTATCCTACGAGCAGTACTTC.

V usage is TRBV5-1 and J usage is TRBJ2-3; D not certain. The V and J ends lost 0 bases and 2 bases respectively, with 10 bases between them. This CDR3 has 15 residues. Per the germline V gene, CDR1 is SGHRS and CDR2 is YFSETQ. The CDR3 region has the DNA TGCGCCAGCAGCTTGGCCGTCGGGTCCACAGATACGCAGTATTTT. Translated, it gives CASSLAVGSTDTQYF.

This clone has just one count. The chain couples TRBV5-1 to TRBJ2-1; D is perhaps TRBD2 (6 bases). V was cut by 4 bases and J by 2 bases, with 19 bases left in between. The CDR3 length is 17 residues. Per the germline V gene, CDR1 is SGHRS and CDR2 is YFSETQ. The chain's CDR3 is CASSNGGRLVAYNEQFF. For the CDR3, the DNA is TGCGCCAGCAGCAATGGGGGGAGGTTGGTAGCCTACAATGAGCAGTTCTTC.

V and J are TRBV28 and TRBJ2-4, with D possibly matching TRBD2 (6 bases). The CDR3 loop spans 14 amino acids. The germline CDR1 and CDR2 sequences are MDHEN and SYDVKM. The V gene lost 3 bases and the J gene lost 7 bases, with 13 bases spanning the gap. Written as DNA, the CDR3 is TGTGCCAGCAGTTTGAGGCGGGATGTCAACATTCAGTACTTC. Translated: CASSLRRDVNIQYF.

The chain carries TRBV9 and TRBJ2-1; 7 nucleotides match TRBD1. This CDR3 is built from 15 residues. Germline CDR1 SGDLS, CDR2 YYNGEE. V shed 2 bases and J 4 bases; nucleotides not matched to a gene: 6. This CDR3 reads CASSVADRVYNEQFF. CDR3 nucleotides: TGTGCCAGCAGCGTCGCCGACAGGGTATACAATGAGCAGTTCTTC.

This chain links TRBV11-2 with TRBJ2-1, with D perhaps matching TRBD1 (5 bases). This CDR3 has 11 residues. V lost 4 bases and J lost 12, with 10 bases in between. Germline CDR1 reads SGHAT; CDR2 reads FQNNGV. In DNA form, the CDR3 reads TGTGCCAGCAGCTCAGGGCCGGGGCAGTTCTTC. Residues: CASSSGPGQFF.

The chain is built from TRBV7-8 and TRBJ2-1, with TRBD1 identical over 8 bases. In germline, CDR1 is SGHVS, CDR2 FQNEAQ. Trimming cost V 5 bases and J 5 bases; bases outside gene matches: 2. This CDR3 is built from 13 residues. The CDR3 loop reads CASSPGQDNEQFF. Written as DNA, the CDR3 is TGTGCCAGCAGCCCGGGACAGGACAATGAGCAGTTCTTC. The whole variable domain, filled in from reference TRBV7-8 and TRBJ2-1, reads GAGVSQSPRYKVAKRGQDVALRCDPISGHVSLFWYQQALGQGPEFLTYFQNEAQLDKSGLPSDRFFAERPEGSVSTLKIQRTQQEDSAVYLCASSPGQDNEQFFGPGTRLTVL.

V is TRBV30 and J is TRBJ1-1; no reliable D call. This CDR3 spans 12 amino acids. V dropped 1 base and J dropped 10 bases, with 13 bases sitting between them. Germline V gene sequence: CDR1 GTSNPN, CDR2 SVGIG (reference sequence). CDR3 in amino acids: CAWSERGPGAFF. CDR3 DNA sequence: TGTGCCTGGAGTGAGCGAGGGCCCGGAGCTTTCTTT.

The J gene is TRBJ2-7, the V gene TRBV11-1; 9 positions agree with TRBD1. V dropped 5 bases and J dropped 9; count of bases not matched to a gene: 5. This CDR3 has 12 residues. Looked up from germline, CDR1 is SGHAT and CDR2 is FQDESV (reference sequence). In nucleotides, the CDR3 is TGTGCCAGCAGCCCCGACAGGGGGGTGCAGTACTTC. Protein sequence: CASSPDRGVQYF.

The V and J genes are TRBV11-3 and TRBJ2-1; tentative D call: TRBD2 (6 bases). In germline, CDR1 is SGHNT, CDR2 YENEEA. This CDR3 is 15 amino acids long. V lost 3 bases, J lost 2 bases, and 11 bases lay in between. The CDR3 sequence is CASSFVSGPYNEQFF. The CDR3 DNA follows: TGTGCCAGCAGCTTCGTTAGCGGACCCTACAATGAGCAGTTCTTC.

V usage is TRBV29-1 and J usage is TRBJ1-4, with TRBD1 as a possible D gene (6 bases). Germline CDR1 and CDR2: SQVTM and ANQGSEA. The CDR3 has 14 amino acids. V shed 3 bases and J shed 4 bases, with 12 bases lying between them. The CDR3 loop is CSVDPGAGNEKLFF. DNA of the CDR3: TGCAGCGTTGATCCAGGGGCGGGTAATGAAAAACTGTTTTTT. The full variable domain, in which reference TRBV29-1 and TRBJ1-4 provide the parts outside the CDR3, is SAVISQKPSRDICQRGTSLTIQCQVDSQVTMMFWYRQQPGQSLTLIATANQGSEATYESGFVIDKFPISRPNLTFSTLTVSNMSPEDSSIYLCSVDPGAGNEKLFFGSGTQLSVL.